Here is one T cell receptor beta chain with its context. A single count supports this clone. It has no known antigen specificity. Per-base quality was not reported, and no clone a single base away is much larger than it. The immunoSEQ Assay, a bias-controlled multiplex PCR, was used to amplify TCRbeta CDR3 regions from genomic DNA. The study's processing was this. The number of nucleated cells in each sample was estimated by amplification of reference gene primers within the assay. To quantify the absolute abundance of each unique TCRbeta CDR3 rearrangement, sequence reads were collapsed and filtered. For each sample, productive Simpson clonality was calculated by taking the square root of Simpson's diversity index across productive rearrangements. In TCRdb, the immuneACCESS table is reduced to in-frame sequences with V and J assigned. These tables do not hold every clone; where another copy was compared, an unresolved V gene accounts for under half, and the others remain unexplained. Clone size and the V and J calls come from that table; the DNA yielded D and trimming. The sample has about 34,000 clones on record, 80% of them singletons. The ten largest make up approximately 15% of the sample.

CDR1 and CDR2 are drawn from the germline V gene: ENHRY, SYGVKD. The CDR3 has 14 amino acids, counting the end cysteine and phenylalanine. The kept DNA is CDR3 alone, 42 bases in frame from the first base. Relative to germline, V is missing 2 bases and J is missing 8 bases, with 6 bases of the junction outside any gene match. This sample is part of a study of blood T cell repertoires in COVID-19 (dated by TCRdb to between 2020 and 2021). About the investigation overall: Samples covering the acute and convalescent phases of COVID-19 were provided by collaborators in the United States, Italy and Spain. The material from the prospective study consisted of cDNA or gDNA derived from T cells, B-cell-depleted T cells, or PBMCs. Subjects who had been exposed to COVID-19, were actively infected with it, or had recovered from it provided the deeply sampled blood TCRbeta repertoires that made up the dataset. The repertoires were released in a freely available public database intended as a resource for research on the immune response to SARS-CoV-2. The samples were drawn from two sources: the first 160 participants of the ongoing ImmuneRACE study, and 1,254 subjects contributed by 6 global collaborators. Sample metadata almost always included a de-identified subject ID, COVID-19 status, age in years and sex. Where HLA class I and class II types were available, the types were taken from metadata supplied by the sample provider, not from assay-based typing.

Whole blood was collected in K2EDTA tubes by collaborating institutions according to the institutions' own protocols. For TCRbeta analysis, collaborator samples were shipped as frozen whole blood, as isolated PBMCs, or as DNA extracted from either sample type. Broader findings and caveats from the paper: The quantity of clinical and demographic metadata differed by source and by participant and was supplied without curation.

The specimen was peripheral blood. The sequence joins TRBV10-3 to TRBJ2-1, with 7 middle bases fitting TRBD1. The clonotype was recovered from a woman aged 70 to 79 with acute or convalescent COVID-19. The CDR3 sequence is CAISEAGQAYEQFF. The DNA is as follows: TGTGCCATCAGTGAGGCTGGACAGGCCTATGAGCAGTTCTTC.